These 2 T cell receptor beta chains originate from one sample sequenced in a study of cytomegalovirus exposure and HLA in healthy donors. Both 60 Vbeta primers and 13 Jbeta primers went into the PCR. Profiling relied on immunoSEQ multiplex PCR, and the TCRdb table lists in-frame clones only, not all of them. Of 75,000 to 95,000 clones in the sample, 70% to 80% are singletons; the top ten hold roughly an eighth. Sequenced sample: PBMCs. The origin of the receptors is a human donor in good health.

The CDR3, as DNA: TGTGCCAGCAGGTCTCCGGGACAGAGAAACACTGAAGCTTTCTTT. Its protein is CASRSPGQRNTEAFF. The chain employs TRBV6-5 and TRBJ1-1, with 7 bases lining up with TRBD1. CDR3 length: 15 amino acids. The junction had 9 bases not matched to a gene; V was cut back by 6 bases and J by 2 bases. The germline V gene has CDR1 MNHEY and CDR2 SVGAGI.

The chain uses TRBV19 and TRBJ1-5; 7 bases are a match to TRBD1. The CDR3 totals 18 residues. V lost 1 base to trimming and J lost 3 bases; unmatched junction nucleotides: 12. CDR1 and CDR2 (germline): LNHDA, SQIVND (reference sequence). The CDR3 bases are TGTGCCAGTAGTATAGGTGGCCCTGACAGGGAACTCAATCAGCCCCAGCATTTT. Protein sequence: CASSIGGPDRELNQPQHF. The whole variable domain, filled in from reference TRBV19 and TRBJ1-5, reads DGGITQSPKYLFRKEGQNVTLSCEQNLNHDAMYWYRQDPGQGLRLIYYSQIVNDFQKGDIAEGYSVSREKKESFPLTVTSAQKNPTAFYLCASSIGGPDRELNQPQHFGDGTRLSIL.